This record looks at one TCR beta chain sequence and its context. Trimming left V 7 bases short and J 6 bases short, with 10 bases between. Germline CDR1 MNHEY, CDR2 SVGAGI. This CDR3 is built from 11 residues. This entry is derived from a study of blood T cell repertoires in COVID-19. Seattle participants joined during active infection and were tracked over time. Produced via immunoSEQ multiplex PCR; TCRdb's table is partial and in-frame only. The sample shows more than 100,000 clones, 90% of them seen only once. The sequence was collected from a woman aged 55-70 years with COVID-19, enrolled during active disease. The sequencing input was peripheral blood. V gene TRBV6-5 combines with J gene TRBJ2-7; D possibly corresponds to TRBD2 (6 bases). The CDR3 spells CASNRGGEQYF. CDR3 nucleotide sequence: TGTGCCAGCAATAGGGGAGGCGAGCAGTACTTC.